This T cell receptor (beta chain) appears in the sequencing data of a study of identical twins. General study results and limits: Donors were not followed over many years; analysis was cross-sectional.

Concerning this clonotype: Its specificity is unknown.

A single record per CDR3 protein comes from TCRdb applying MiXCR to the 5' RACE reads. In the table there are fewer than 650,000 distinct CDR3 sequences, about 7.6% of which are singletons. Germline lookup yields CDR1 MNHNS and CDR2 SASEGT. Trimming took 4 bases from V and 7 from J; bases not matched to a gene: 6. The length of the CDR3 is 13 residues. These sequences were also reported in another study, on yellow fever vaccine responses in identical twins. That work adds: Twins' vaccine T cell response reportedly gave the appearance of partial convergence and partial personalization.

Source material: PBMCs. The sequence came from a woman between 18 and 29 years old in good health. The V and J genes are TRBV6-1 and TRBJ2-7, with 8 bases lining up with TRBD1. The CDR3 protein is CASSGTGPGEQYV. For the CDR3, the DNA is TGTGCCAGCAGTGGGACAGGGCCGGGAGAGCAGTACGTC.